This T cell receptor beta chain derives from a study of OX40 agonist ivuxolimab in advanced cancers. CDR1 and CDR2 from the germline V gene are MDHEN and SYDVKM. V was clipped by 3 bases and J by 5 bases; unmatched bases: 8. The length of the CDR3 is 15 residues. The protocol was immunoSEQ multiplex PCR, while the TCRdb copy is restricted to in-frame clones and leaves out a portion. The data contain about 54,000 clones, roughly 90% of them singletons. The source material was CD4+ or CD8+ T cells sorted from blood, sampled in a trial of the OX40 agonist ivuxolimab. The V gene is TRBV28, the J gene TRBJ2-7; 9 bases are a match to TRBD2. This sequence originates from an adult with an advanced solid tumor such as melanoma, head and neck, liver or kidney cancer. The chain's CDR3 is CASSFLSGSGDEQYF. CDR3 sequence (DNA): TGTGCCAGCAGTTTCCTTAGCGGGAGCGGAGACGAGCAGTACTTC.